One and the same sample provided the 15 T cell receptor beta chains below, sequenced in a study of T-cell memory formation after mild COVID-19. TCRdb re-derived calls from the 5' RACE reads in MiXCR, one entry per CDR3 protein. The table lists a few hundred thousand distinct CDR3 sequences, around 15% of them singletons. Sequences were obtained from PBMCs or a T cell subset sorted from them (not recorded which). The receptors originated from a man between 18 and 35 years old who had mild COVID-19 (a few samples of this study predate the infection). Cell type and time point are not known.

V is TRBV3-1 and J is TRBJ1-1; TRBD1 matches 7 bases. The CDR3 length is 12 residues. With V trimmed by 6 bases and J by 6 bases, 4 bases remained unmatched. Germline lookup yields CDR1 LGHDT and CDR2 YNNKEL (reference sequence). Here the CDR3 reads CASRKTGSEAFF. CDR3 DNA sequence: TGTGCCAGCAGGAAGACAGGGTCTGAAGCTTTCTTT.

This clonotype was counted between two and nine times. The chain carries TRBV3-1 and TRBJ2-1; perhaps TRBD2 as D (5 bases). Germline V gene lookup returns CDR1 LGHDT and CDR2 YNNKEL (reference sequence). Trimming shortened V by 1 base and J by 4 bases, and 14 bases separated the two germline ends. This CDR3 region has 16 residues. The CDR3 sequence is CASSQVGGAPYNEQFF. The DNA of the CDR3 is TGTGCCAGCAGCCAAGTTGGAGGTGCGCCGTACAATGAGCAGTTCTTC.

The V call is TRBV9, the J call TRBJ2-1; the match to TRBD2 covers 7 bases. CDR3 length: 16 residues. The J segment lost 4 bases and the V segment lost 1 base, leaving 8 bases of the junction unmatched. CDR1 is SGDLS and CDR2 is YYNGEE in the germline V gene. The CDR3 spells CASSVSAASGYNEQFF. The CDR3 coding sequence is TGTGCCAGCAGCGTATCCGCGGCTAGCGGATACAATGAGCAGTTCTTC.

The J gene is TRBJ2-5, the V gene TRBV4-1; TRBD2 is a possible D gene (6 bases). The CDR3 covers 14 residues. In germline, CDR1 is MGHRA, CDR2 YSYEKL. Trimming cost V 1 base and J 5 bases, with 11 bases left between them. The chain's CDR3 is CASSQVRGSETQYF. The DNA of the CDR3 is TGCGCCAGCAGCCAAGTCCGGGGGTCGGAGACCCAGTACTTC.

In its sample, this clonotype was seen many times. DNA of the CDR3: TGTGCCAGCGGACAGGGGCCGTGGACTGAAGCTTTCTTT. This gives the protein CASGQGPWTEAFF. The genes are TRBV6-2 or TRBV6-3 and TRBJ1-1; 9 bases agree with TRBD1. This CDR3 is built from 13 residues. V lost 8 bases, J lost 5 bases, and 6 bases stayed unmatched. Germline values: CDR1 MNHEY, CDR2 SVGEGT.

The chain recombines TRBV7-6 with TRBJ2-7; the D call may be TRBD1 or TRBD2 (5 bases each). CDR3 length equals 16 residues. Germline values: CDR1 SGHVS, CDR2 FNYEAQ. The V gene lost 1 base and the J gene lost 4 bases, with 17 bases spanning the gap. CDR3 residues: CASSLDPGPVTYEQYF. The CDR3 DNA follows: TGTGCCAGCAGCTTAGATCCGGGACCCGTTACGTACGAGCAGTACTTC.

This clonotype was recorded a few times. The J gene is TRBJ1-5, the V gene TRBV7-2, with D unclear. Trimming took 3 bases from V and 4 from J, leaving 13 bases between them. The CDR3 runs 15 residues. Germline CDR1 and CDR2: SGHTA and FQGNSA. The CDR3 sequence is CASSFLEAGNQPQHF. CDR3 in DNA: TGTGCCAGCAGCTTCCTCGAAGCGGGGAATCAGCCCCAGCATTTT.

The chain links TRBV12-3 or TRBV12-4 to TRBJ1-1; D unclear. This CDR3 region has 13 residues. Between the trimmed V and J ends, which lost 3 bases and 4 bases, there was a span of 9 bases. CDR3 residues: CASSFSSATEAFF. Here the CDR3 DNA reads TGTGCCAGCAGTTTCTCGTCGGCCACTGAAGCTTTCTTT.

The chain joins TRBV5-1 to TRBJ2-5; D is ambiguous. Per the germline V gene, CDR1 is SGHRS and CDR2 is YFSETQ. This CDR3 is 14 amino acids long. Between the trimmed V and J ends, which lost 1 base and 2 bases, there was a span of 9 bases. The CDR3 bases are TGCGCCAGCAGCTTGAACAGAAATCAAGAGACCCAGTACTTC. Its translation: CASSLNRNQETQYF.

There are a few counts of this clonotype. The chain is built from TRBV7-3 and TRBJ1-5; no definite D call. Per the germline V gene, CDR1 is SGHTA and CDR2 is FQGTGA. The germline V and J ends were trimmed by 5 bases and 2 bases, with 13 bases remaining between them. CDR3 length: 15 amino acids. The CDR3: CASSESDGCNQPQHF. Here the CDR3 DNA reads TGTGCCAGCAGCGAATCCGACGGTTGCAATCAGCCCCAGCATTTT.

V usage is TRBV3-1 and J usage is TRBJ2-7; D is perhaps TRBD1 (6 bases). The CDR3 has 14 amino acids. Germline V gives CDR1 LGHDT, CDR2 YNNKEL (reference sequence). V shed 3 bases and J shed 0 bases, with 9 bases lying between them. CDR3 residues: CASSHRGSSYEQYF. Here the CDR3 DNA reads TGTGCCAGCAGCCACAGGGGTAGCTCCTACGAGCAGTACTTC.

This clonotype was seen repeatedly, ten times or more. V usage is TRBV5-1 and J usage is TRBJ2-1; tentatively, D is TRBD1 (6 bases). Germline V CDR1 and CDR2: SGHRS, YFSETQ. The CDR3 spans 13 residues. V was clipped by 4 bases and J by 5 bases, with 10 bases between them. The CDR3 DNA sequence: TGCGCCAGCAGCGACAGGACGGACAATGAGCAGTTCTTC. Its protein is CASSDRTDNEQFF.

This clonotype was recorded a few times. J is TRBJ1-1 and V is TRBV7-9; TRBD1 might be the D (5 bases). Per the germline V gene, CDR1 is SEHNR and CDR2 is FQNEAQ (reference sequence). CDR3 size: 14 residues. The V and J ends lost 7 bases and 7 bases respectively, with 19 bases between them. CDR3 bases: TGTGCCAGCACTTCTCCGGGACCCATCTTTGAAGCTTTCTTT. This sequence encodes CASTSPGPIFEAFF.

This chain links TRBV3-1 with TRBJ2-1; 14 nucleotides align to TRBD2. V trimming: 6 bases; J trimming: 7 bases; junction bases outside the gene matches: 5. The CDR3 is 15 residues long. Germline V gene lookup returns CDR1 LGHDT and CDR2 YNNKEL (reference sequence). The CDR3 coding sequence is TGTGCCAGCAGGGGGACTAGCGGGGGCAGAAATGAGCAGTTCTTC. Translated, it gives CASRGTSGGRNEQFF.

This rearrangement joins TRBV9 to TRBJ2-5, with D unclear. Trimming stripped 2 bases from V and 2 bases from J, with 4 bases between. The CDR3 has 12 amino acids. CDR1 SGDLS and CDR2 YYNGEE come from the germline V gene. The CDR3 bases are TGTGCCAGCAGCGTCCAGCAAGAGACCCAGTACTTC. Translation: CASSVQQETQYF.